The rows below give T cell receptor beta chains drawn from one sample of a study of T cell repertoires in cytomegalovirus infection. Their recognized antigens are unknown. TCRdb passed the reads through MiXCR, listing each CDR3 protein once. The repertoire has approximately 350,000 distinct CDR3 sequences, approximately 30% of them found once; the top ten carry about 13%. The sequenced sample was cultured PBMCs, obtained from culture after CMV antigen stimulation. Every receptor here comes from a human donor in good health (CMV status not recorded). Some clones in this sample may be carry-over from other donors' samples. CDR3s include the opening cysteine and the closing phenylalanine or tryptophan. The order of the fields is V gene, J gene, CDR3 protein.

V: TRBV7-8
J: TRBJ2-3
CDR3: CASSSDSPSTDTQYF

V: TRBV7-2
J: TRBJ1-2
CDR3: CASSLEFDRVYGYTF

V: TRBV4-1
J: TRBJ2-7
CDR3: CASSQERAGTPIEQYF

V: TRBV20-1
J: TRBJ2-7
CDR3: CSALRTSGYEQYF

V: TRBV7-2
J: TRBJ2-1
CDR3: CASSFARLTEQFF

V: TRBV7-9
J: TRBJ2-3
CDR3: CASSPPGLASYTQYF

V: TRBV7-1
J: TRBJ1-1
CDR3: CASSRRQGGANTEAFF

V: TRBV7-2
J: TRBJ2-5
CDR3: CASSLGNRGKETQYF

V: TRBV7-9
J: TRBJ1-1
CDR3: CASSFRGMSTEAFF

V: TRBV12-5
J: TRBJ2-2
CDR3: CASGLGGINTGELFF

V: TRBV19
J: TRBJ2-5
CDR3: CASSTPSGGRETQYF

V: TRBV7-8
J: TRBJ2-3
CDR3: CASSPGASGYTDTQYF

V: TRBV30
J: TRBJ2-6
CDR3: CAWSGDRFRGANVLTF

V: TRBV7-9
J: TRBJ1-4
CDR3: CASSSGEKLFF

V: TRBV20-1
J: TRBJ2-3
CDR3: CSAIPSGGPADTQYF

V: TRBV6-1
J: TRBJ2-3
CDR3: CASSFVGTGLPDTQYF

V: TRBV4-1
J: TRBJ1-3
CDR3: CASSRQEGTATGNTIYF

V: TRBV20-1
J: TRBJ2-6
CDR3: CSARKDSNVLTF

V: TRBV7-2
J: TRBJ2-3
CDR3: CASSSSGTRVGDTQYF

V: TRBV7-2
J: TRBJ2-7
CDR3: CASSPFGQGPYEQYF

V: TRBV6-2/TRBV6-3
J: TRBJ1-1
CDR3: CASTDPRQQGVTEAFF

V: TRBV27
J: TRBJ2-6
CDR3: CASSLSPGRLSGANVLTF

V: TRBV6-5
J: TRBJ1-1
CDR3: CASSYDRGQGAFF

V: TRBV29-1
J: TRBJ1-5
CDR3: CSVVTGSEQPQHF

V: TRBV6-2/TRBV6-3
J: TRBJ2-5
CDR3: CASSQREQETQYF

V: TRBV4-1
J: TRBJ1-5
CDR3: CASSQIRTPGNQPQHF

V: TRBV27
J: TRBJ2-4
CDR3: CASSLSSSSDIQYF

V: TRBV6-2/TRBV6-3
J: TRBJ1-1
CDR3: CASGRGGDEAFF

V: TRBV29-1
J: TRBJ2-3
CDR3: CSVGDRVRNTQYF

V: TRBV6-2/TRBV6-3
J: TRBJ2-7
CDR3: CASSYSRTEPYEQYF

V: TRBV6-2/TRBV6-3
J: TRBJ2-7
CDR3: CASSWTGTGGYEQYF

V: TRBV7-2
J: TRBJ2-3
CDR3: CASKASGTSTDTQYF

V: TRBV28
J: TRBJ1-6
CDR3: CASSSIGRGALHF

V: TRBV7-8
J: TRBJ1-1
CDR3: CASSSLTANTEAFF

V: TRBV4-1
J: TRBJ2-1
CDR3: CASSQELVWDNEQFF

V: TRBV19
J: TRBJ1-2
CDR3: CASSIASQANSYGYTF

V: TRBV7-6
J: TRBJ2-2
CDR3: CASSLVAATGELFF

V: TRBV7-6
J: TRBJ2-5
CDR3: CASSLVGRSSETQYF

V: TRBV30
J: TRBJ2-4
CDR3: CAWTEQGGIQYF

V: TRBV4-1
J: TRBJ1-2
CDR3: CASSHPSEAVYGYTF

V: TRBV12-3/TRBV12-4
J: TRBJ2-7
CDR3: CASSSTQGENYYEQYF

V: TRBV12-3/TRBV12-4
J: TRBJ1-1
CDR3: CASRVRGARLDAFF

V: TRBV24-1
J: TRBJ2-3
CDR3: CATSRGQGYRDTQYF

V: TRBV6-1
J: TRBJ2-1
CDR3: CASSSALAGIPNEQFF

V: TRBV3-1
J: TRBJ1-1
CDR3: CASTEEGTEAFF